This T cell receptor beta chain originates from a study of identifying expanded T cells in peripheral blood. Overall study results and limits: Differentially abundant clones: about 1.2 between replicates, roughly 16 at approximately 14 days, around 19 at four. Two-week clone count variance significantly increased as total template count grew.

The CDR3 spans 13 residues. Germline CDR1 MNHNY, CDR2 SVGAGI (reference sequence). V was pared by 2 bases and J by 2 bases, with 6 bases between. Sequencing used immunoSEQ multiplex PCR; TCRdb keeps in-frame clones, though not all of them. The data contain 50,000 to 60,000 clones, 82% of them seen just once; the ten biggest clones take up around 13%. During the collection period, no donor immune events like infections were recorded. As concerns this clone: Its cognate antigen is unknown.

The chain carries TRBV6-6 and TRBJ1-1, with unresolved D. The sample consisted of blood. The TCR was taken from a person aged 18 to 75 in good health. CDR3: CASSYRDNTEAFF. CDR3 sequence (DNA): TGTGCCAGCAGTTACCGGGATAACACTGAAGCTTTCTTT.